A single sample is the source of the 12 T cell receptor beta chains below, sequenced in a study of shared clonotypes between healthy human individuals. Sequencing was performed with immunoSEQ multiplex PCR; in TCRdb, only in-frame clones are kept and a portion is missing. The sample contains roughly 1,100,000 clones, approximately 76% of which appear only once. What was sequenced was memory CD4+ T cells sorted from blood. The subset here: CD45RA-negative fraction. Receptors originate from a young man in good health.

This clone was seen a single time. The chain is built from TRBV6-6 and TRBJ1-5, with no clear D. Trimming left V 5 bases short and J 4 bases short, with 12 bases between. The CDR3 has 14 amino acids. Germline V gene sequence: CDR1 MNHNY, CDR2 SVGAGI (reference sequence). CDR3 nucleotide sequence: TGTGCCAGCAGTCCGTCCGTCCTAAATCAGCCCCAGCATTTT. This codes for CASSPSVLNQPQHF.

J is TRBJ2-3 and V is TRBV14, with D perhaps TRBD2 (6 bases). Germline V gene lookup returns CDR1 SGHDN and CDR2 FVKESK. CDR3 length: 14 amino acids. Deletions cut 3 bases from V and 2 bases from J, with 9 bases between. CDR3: CASSQGLFTDTQYF. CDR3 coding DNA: TGTGCCAGCAGCCAGGGACTGTTCACAGATACGCAGTATTTT.

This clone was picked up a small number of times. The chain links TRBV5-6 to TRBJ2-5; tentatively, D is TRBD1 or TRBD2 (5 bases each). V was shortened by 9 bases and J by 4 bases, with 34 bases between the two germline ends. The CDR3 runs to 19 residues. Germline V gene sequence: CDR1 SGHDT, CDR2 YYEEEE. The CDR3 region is CATQDPGLHRGAMGETQYF. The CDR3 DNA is TGTGCCACCCAGGACCCGGGTCTTCACCGGGGCGCGATGGGAGAGACCCAGTACTTC.

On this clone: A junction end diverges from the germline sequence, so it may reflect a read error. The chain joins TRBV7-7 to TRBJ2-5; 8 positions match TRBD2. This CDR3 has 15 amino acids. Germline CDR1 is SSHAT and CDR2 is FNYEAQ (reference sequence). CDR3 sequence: CASSLAAGGGETQYF. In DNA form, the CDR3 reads TGTGCTAGCAGCTTAGCCGCGGGAGGTGGAGAGACCCAGTACTTC.

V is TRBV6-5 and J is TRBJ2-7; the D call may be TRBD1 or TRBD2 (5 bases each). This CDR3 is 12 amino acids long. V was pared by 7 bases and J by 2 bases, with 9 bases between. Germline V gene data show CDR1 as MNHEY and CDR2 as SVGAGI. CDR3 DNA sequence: TGTGCCAGCAAGGGGAGACCCTACGAGCAGTACTTC. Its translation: CASKGRPYEQYF.

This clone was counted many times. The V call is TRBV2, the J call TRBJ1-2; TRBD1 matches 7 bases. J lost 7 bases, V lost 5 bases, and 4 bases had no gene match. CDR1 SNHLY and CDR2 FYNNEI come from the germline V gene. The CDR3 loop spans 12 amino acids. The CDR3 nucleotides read TGTGCCAGCAGTATTAACAGGGGTGGCTACACCTTC. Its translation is CASSINRGGYTF.

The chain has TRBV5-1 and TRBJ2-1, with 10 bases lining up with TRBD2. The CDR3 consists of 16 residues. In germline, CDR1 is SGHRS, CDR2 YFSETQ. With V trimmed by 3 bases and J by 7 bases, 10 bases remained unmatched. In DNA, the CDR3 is TGCGCCAGCAGCTCGGCCAGCGGGGGGGCCGGTAATGAGCAGTTCTTC. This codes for CASSSASGGAGNEQFF.

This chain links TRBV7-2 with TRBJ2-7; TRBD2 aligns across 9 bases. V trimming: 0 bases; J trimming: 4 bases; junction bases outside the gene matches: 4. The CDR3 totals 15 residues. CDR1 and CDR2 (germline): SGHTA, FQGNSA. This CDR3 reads CASSLAAGGAYEQYF. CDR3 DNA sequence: TGTGCCAGCAGCTTAGCAGCGGGAGGAGCGTACGAGCAGTACTTC.

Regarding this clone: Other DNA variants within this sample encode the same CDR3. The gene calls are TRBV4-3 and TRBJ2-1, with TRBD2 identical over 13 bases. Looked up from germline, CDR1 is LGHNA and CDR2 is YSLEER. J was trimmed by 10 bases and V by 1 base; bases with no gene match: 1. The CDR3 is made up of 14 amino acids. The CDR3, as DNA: TGCGCCAGCAGCCAAGGGGGACTAGCGGGAGAGCAGTTCTTC. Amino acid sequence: CASSQGGLAGEQFF.

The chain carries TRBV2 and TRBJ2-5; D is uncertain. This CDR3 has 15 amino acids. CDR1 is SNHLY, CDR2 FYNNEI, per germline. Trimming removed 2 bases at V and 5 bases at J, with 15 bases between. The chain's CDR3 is CASSESRFARETQYF. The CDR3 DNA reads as TGTGCCAGCAGTGAATCGCGGTTCGCCCGGGAGACCCAGTACTTC.

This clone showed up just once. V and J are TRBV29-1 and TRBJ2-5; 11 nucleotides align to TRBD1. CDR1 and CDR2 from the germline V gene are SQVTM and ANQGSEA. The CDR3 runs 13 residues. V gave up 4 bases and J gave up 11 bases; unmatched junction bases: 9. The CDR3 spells CSVADRGLQEQYF. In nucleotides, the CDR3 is TGCAGCGTTGCGGACAGGGGGCTTCAGGAGCAGTACTTC.

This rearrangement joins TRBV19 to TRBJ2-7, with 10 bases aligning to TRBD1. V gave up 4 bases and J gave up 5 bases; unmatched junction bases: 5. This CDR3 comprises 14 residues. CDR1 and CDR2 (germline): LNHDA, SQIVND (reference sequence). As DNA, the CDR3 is TGTGCCAGTAGTAAGGACAGGGGGTTCAACGAGCAGTACTTC. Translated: CASSKDRGFNEQYF.